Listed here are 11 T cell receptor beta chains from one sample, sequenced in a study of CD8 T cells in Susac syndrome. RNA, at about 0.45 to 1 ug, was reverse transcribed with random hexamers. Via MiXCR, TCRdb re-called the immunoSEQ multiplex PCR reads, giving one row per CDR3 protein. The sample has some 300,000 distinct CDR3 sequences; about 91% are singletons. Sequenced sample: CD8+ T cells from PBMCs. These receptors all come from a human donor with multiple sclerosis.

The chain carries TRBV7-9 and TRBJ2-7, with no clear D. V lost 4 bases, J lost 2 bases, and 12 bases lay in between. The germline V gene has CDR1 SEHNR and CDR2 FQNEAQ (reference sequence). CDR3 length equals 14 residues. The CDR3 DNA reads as TGTGCCAGCAGCTCTCCGACAAAAACCTACGAGCAGTACTTC. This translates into CASSSPTKTYEQYF.

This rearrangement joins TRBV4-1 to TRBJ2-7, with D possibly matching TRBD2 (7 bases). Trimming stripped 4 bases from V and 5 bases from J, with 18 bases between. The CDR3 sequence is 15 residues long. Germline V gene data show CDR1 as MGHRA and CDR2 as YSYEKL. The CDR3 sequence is CASSLQGRGADEQYF. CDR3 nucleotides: TGCGCCAGCAGCCTTCAGGGGAGGGGCGCTGACGAGCAGTACTTC.

The CDR3 nucleotides read TGTGCCAGCAGCGTCGCCGCCGGGGGACTCAGCTCCTACAATGAGCAGTTCTTC. Translated, it gives CASSVAAGGLSSYNEQFF. J is TRBJ2-1 and V is TRBV9, with a weak D call TRBD2 (6 bases). The CDR3 sequence is 18 residues long. Germline loops: CDR1 SGDLS, CDR2 YYNGEE. V lost 2 bases and J lost 0, with 18 bases in between.

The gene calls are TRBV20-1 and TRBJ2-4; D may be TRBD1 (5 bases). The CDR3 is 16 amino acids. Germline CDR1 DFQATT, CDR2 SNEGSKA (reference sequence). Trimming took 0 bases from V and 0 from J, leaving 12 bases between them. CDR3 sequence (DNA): TGCAGTGCTAGAGACGAAGGGGCCATAGCCAAAAACATTCAGTACTTC. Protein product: CSARDEGAIAKNIQYF.

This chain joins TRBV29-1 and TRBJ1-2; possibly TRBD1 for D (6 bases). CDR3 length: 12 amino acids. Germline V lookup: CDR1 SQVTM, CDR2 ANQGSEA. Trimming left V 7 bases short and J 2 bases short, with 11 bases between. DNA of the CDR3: TGCAGCGCTAAGACAGGAAACTATGGCTACACCTTC. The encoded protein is CSAKTGNYGYTF.

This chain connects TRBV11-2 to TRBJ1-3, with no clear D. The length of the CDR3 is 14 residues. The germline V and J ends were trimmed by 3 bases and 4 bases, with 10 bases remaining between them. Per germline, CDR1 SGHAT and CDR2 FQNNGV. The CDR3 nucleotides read TGTGCCAGCAGCTTGTCCGGTAACGGAAACACCATATATTTT. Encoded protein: CASSLSGNGNTIYF.

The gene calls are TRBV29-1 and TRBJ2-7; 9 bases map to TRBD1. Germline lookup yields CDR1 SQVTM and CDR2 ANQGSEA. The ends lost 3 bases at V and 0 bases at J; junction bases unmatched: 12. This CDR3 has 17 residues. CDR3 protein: CSVEGVPGQGSSYEQYF. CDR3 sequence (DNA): TGCAGCGTTGAGGGGGTGCCTGGACAGGGGAGCTCCTACGAGCAGTACTTC.

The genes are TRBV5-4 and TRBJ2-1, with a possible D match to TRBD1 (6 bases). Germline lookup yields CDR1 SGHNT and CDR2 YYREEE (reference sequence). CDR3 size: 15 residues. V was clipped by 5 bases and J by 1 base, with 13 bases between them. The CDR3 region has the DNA TGTGCCAGCAGTACTCGGACAGCATCCTACAATGAGCAGTTCTTC. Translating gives CASSTRTASYNEQFF.

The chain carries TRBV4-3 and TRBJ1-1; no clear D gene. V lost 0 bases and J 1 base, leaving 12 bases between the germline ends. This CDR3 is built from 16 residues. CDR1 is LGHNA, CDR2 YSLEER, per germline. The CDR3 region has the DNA TGCGCCAGCAGCCAAGATACCCGACTCCAGAACACTGAAGCTTTCTTT. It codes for CASSQDTRLQNTEAFF.

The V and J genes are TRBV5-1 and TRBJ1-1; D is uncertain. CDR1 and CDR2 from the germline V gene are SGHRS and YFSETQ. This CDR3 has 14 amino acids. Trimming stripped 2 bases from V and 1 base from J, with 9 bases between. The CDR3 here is CASSLDPWNTEAFF. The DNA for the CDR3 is TGCGCCAGCAGCTTAGACCCCTGGAACACTGAAGCTTTCTTT.

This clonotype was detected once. The CDR3 coding sequence is TGTGCCAGCAGTTACCGGGCCGGGACGCTGGCGAACACCGGGGAGCTGTTTTTT. Translated, it gives CASSYRAGTLANTGELFF. The V and J genes are TRBV6-2 or TRBV6-3 and TRBJ2-2, with D possibly called TRBD1 or TRBD2 (5 bases each). The CDR3 spans 18 residues. CDR1 and CDR2 (germline): MNHEY, SVGEGT. V lost 2 bases, J lost 0 bases, and 16 bases lay in between.